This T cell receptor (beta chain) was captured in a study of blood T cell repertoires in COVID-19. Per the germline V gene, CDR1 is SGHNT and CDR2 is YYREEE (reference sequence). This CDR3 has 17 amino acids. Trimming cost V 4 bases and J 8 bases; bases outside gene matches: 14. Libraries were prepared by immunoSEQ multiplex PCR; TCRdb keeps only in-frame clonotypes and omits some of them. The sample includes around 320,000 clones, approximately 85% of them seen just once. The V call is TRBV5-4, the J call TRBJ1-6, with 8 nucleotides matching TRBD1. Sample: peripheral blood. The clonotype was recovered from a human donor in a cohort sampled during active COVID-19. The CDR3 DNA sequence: TGTGCCAGCAGCCAGGACCTGCGGACAGGGTGGGATTCACCCCTCCACTTT. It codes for CASSQDLRTGWDSPLHF.